One TCR beta chain is described in this entry. An end of the junction does not agree with germline; a read error may underlie this. Germline-derived CDR1 and CDR2 are SGHTA and FQGNSA. This CDR3 contains 13 residues. The data belong to a study of shared clonotypes between healthy human individuals. Profiled with immunoSEQ multiplex PCR; TCRdb holds only in-frame clones, not every one. Counted here are about 2.4 million clones, roughly 93% occurring once; the ten biggest clones make up about 0.34%. The chain links TRBV7-2 to TRBJ2-3; D perhaps matches TRBD1 (6 bases). The sample comprised naive CD4+ T cells from PBMCs. Regarding subset: CD45RA+ positively selected. This sequence was found in a man younger than 35 in good health. Some clones in this sample may be carry-over from other donors' samples. The CDR3: CASSSFGNRVEDF. The CDR3, as DNA: TGTGCCAGCAGCTCATTCGGGAACAGGGTTGAGGATTTT.